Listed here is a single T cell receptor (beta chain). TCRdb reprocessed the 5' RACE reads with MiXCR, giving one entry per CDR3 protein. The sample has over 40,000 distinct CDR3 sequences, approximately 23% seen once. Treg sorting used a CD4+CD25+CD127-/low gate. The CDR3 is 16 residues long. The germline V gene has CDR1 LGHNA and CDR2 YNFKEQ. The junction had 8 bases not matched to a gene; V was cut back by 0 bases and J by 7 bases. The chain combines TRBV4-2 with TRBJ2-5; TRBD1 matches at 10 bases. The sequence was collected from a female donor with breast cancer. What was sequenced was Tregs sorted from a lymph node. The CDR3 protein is CASSQESWDRGATQYF. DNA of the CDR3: TGTGCCAGCAGCCAAGAATCGTGGGACAGGGGAGCGACCCAGTACTTC.